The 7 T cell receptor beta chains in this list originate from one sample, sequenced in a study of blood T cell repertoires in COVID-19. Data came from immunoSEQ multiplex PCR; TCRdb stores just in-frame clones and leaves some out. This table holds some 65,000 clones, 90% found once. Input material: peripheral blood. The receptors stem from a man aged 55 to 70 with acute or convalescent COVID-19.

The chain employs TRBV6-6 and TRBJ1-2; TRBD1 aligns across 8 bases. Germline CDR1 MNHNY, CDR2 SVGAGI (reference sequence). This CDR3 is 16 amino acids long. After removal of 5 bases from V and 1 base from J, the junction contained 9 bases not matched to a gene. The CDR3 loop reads CASSRPRQGINYGYTF. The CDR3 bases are TGTGCCAGCAGTCGCCCCCGACAGGGGATTAACTATGGCTACACCTTC.

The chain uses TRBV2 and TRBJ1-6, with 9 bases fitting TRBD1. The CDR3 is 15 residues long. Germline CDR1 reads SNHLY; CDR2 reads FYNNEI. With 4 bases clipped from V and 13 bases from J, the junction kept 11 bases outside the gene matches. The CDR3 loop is CASSATMGQGSPLHF. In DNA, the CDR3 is TGTGCCAGCAGTGCAACTATGGGACAGGGAAGTCCCCTCCACTTT.

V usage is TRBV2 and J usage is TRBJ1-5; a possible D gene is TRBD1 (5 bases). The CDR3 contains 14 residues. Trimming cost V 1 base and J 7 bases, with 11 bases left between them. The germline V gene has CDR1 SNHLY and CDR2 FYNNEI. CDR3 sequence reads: CASSEGQGRQPQHF. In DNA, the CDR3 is TGTGCCAGCAGTGAAGGGCAGGGTAGACAGCCCCAGCATTTT.

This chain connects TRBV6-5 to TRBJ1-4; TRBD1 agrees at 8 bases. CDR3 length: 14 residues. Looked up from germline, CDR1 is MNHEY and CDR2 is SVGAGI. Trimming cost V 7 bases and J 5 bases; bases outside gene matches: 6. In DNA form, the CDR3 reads TGTGCCAGCATCTACAGGGGGGGGAATGAAAAACTGTTTTTT. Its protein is CASIYRGGNEKLFF.

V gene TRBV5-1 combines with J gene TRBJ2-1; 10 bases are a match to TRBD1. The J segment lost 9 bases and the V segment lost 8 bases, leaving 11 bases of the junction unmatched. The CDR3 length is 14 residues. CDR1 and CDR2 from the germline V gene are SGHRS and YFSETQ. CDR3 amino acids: CASYDRGPWGEQFF. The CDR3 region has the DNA TGCGCCAGTTACGACAGGGGGCCTTGGGGTGAGCAGTTCTTC.

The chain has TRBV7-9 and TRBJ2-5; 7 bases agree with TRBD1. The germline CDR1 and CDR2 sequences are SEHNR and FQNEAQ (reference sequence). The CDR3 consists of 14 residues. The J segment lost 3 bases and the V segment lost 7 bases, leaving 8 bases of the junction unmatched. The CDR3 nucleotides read TGTGCCAGCACCCACCGGGACAGAAAAGAGACCCAGTACTTC. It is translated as CASTHRDRKETQYF.

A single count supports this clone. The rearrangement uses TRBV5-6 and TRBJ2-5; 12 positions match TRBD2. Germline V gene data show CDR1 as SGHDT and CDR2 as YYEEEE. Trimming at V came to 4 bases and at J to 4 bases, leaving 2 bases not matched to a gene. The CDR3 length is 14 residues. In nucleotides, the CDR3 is TGTGCCAGCAGCGAACTAGCGGGGGGAGAGACCCAGTACTTC. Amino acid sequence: CASSELAGGETQYF. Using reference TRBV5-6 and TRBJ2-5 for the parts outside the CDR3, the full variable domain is DAGVTQSPTHLIKTRGQQVTLRCSPKSGHDTVSWYQQALGQGPQFIFQYYEEEERQRGNFPDRFSGHQFPNYSSELNVNALLLGDSALYLCASSELAGGETQYFGPGTRLLVL.